This TCR beta chain originates from a study of blood T cells in healthy people across ages. Study-wide background: About one barcoded beta molecule per two T cells was the capture yield of template switching.

Whole-study findings and limits: Naive CD4+ cells and diversity were both higher in long-lived donors than in aged donors. The lack of PBMC sorting stopped any conclusive naive versus antigen-experienced comparison.

Details on this clonotype: The antigen remains unidentified.

A sample-barcoded 5' primer and a J-beta primer mix were used in a second PCR of about 6 to 11 cycles. TCRdb passed the 5' RACE reads through MiXCR, listing each CDR3 protein once. The sample shows under 2,000,000 distinct CDR3 sequences, 49% of them seen only once. The sample taken for sequencing was blood. This clonotype originated in a woman aged 40 to 50 in good health.

The CDR3 sequence is CASSLTGVQGYTF. The CDR3 DNA reads as TGCGCCAGCAGCTTGACAGGGGTCCAGGGCTACACCTTC. This chain joins TRBV5-1 and TRBJ1-2; 7 positions match TRBD1. V dropped 1 base and J dropped 8; count of bases not matched to a gene: 5. Germline V gene sequence: CDR1 SGHRS, CDR2 YFSETQ. The CDR3 contains 13 residues. The full variable domain, its missing parts supplied by reference TRBV5-1 and TRBJ1-2, is KAGVTQTPRYLIKTRGQQVTLSCSPISGHRSVSWYQQTPGQGLQFLFEYFSETQRNKGNFPGRFSGRQFSNSRSEMNVSTLELGDSALYLCASSLTGVQGYTFGSGTRLTVV.